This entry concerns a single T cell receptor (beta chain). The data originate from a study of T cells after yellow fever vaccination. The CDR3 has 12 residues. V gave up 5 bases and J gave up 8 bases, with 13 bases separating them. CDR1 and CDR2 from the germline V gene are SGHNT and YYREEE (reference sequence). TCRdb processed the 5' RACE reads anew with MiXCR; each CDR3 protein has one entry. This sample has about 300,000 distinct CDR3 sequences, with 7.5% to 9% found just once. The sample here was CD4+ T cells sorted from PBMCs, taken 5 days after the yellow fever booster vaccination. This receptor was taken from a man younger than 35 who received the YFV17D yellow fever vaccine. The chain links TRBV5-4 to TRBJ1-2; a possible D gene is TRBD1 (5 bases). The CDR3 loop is CASRRGTKGYTF. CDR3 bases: TGTGCCAGCAGACGAGGGACGAAAGGCTACACCTTC.